This T cell receptor beta chain appears in the sequencing data of a study of human T cells and chemical hapten exposure. Study overall: Patients had diphenylcyclopropenone applied to the scalp weekly throughout the approximately 25-week study. DPC (0.01%) was patch tested on the upper back and read at 6 days. Whole-study results and caveats: After DPC sensitization, TCRs above 1 in 1000 frequency showed no change.

Documented time point: patch test 2, 6 weeks after DPC sensitization. The treatment was: therapeutic diphenylcyclopropenone sensitization with weekly scalp DPC. This clonotype has at least ten counts. What it binds is not known. TCRdb independently ran MiXCR on the RACE reads; one entry per CDR3 protein. The repertoire includes tens of thousands of distinct CDR3 sequences, approximately 9% of them detected once, and about 7% sits in the top ten. The V gene lost 3 bases and the J gene lost 7 bases, with 6 bases spanning the gap. The germline gives CDR1 LNHDA, CDR2 SQIVND (reference sequence). This CDR3 contains 11 residues.

The specimen was whole blood, collected in connection with sensitization to the hapten diphenylcyclopropenone (DPC). The origin of this receptor is a man aged 25-45 years with alopecia areata. Some clones in this sample may be carry-over from other donors' samples. The chain combines TRBV19 with TRBJ1-2; D gene unclear. CDR3 protein: CASSIGIGYTF. Here the CDR3 DNA reads TGTGCCAGTAGTATCGGGATTGGCTACACCTTC. The entire variable domain, with the rest obtained from reference TRBV19 and TRBJ1-2, is as follows: DGGITQSPKYLFRKEGQNVTLSCEQNLNHDAMYWYRQDPGQGLRLIYYSQIVNDFQKGDIAEGYSVSREKKESFPLTVTSAQKNPTAFYLCASSIGIGYTFGSGTRLTVV.